This is a list of T cell receptor beta chains from one sample in a study of cytomegalovirus exposure and HLA in healthy donors. The repertoire was sequenced with immunoSEQ multiplex PCR; TCRdb's copy has only in-frame clones and lacks some. The sample includes about 130,000 clones, about 87% of them seen just once. Sequencing was done on a sample of PBMCs. These receptors were collected from a young woman in good health and CMV-seropositive. Both conserved end residues are part of each CDR3. Size is omitted from some rows. Given values are once, few, many or a class for expanded clones.

V: TRBV5-6
length: 15
size: .
CDR3: CASSLAGRPNEKLFF

V: TRBV9
length: 15
size: .
CDR3: CASSVEEGVETEAFF

V: TRBV2
length: 14
size: .
CDR3: CASGRAGRNYGYTF

V: TRBV28
length: 12
size: .
CDR3: CASSLTGGGYTF

V: TRBV7-6
length: 16
size: .
CDR3: CASSLVRGVSTGELFF

V: TRBV28
length: 14
size: once
CDR3: CASSLFGRLAEQYF

V: TRBV28
length: 15
size: .
CDR3: CASTSSTGSVYEQYF

V: TRBV2
length: 17
size: once
CDR3: CASIPGGPLSSYNEQFF

V: TRBV4-1
length: 15
size: once
CDR3: CASSRGTGGPYEQYF

V: TRBV18
length: 16
size: .
CDR3: CASSLQGAAGANVLTF

V: TRBV27
length: 13
size: .
CDR3: CASSPDRGWEQYF

V: TRBV29-1
length: 13
size: .
CDR3: CSVVKTGGAEQYF

V: TRBV11-2
length: 15
size: .
CDR3: CASSYRAGGNYGYTF

V: TRBV4-1
length: 15
size: .
CDR3: CASSQVGQGYNEQFF

V: TRBV5-1
length: 15
size: .
CDR3: CASSHGGRAYNEQFF

V: TRBV13
length: 16
size: .
CDR3: CASSREPRGRAGELFF

V: TRBV13
length: 14
size: .
CDR3: CASSLGQGRDGYTF

V: TRBV6-1
length: 14
size: .
CDR3: CASSELAGLNEQFF

V: TRBV28
length: 15
size: .
CDR3: CASSLSGAGANVLTF

V: TRBV2
length: 12
size: .
CDR3: CASTAQGYEQYF

V: TRBV5-6
length: 14
size: .
CDR3: CASSVGQGDYEQYF

V: TRBV2
length: 20
size: .
CDR3: CASSGAGTSVLLVSYNEQFF

V: TRBV7-6
length: 15
size: .
CDR3: CASSLLARGGMEQYF

V: TRBV7-2
length: 16
size: .
CDR3: CASSPRTSGGYNEQFF

V: TRBV28
length: 15
size: .
CDR3: CASSSVGTDYQPQHF

V: TRBV5-4
length: 12
size: once
CDR3: CASSLVEEEVYF

V: TRBV5-8
length: 15
size: .
CDR3: CASRFRGPSSYEQYF